This TCR beta chain was captured by sequencing in a study of T cell repertoires in cytomegalovirus infection. Across the study: HLA-B-restricted CMV epitopes that are well studied were used alongside recently identified HLA-C-restricted ones. TCR beta signatures that were public indicated CMV infection and matching HLA type.

Study-level findings and limits: Dominating the ex vivo response were TCR beta clonotypes that were CMV-specific and HLA-C-restricted.

As for this clonotype: Antigen: not known.

One entry per CDR3 protein, called by TCRdb with MiXCR from the reads. Of hundreds of thousands of distinct CDR3 sequences in the sample, 30% to 40% were seen once. Sequenced material: cultured CD8+ T cells from PBMCs, taken from culture after CMV antigen stimulation. This TCR was sampled from a human donor in good health (CMV status not recorded). Some clones in this sample may be carry-over from other donors' samples.

The CDR3 spells CASRQGASQPQHF. CDR3 nucleotide sequence: TGTGCCAGCAGACAGGGGGCGAGTCAGCCCCAGCATTTT. The chain combines TRBV6-8 with TRBJ1-5; 9 nucleotides align to TRBD1. CDR1 and CDR2 (germline): MNHGY, SAAAGT. There are 13 residues in the CDR3. With V trimmed by 6 bases and J by 6 bases, 3 bases remained unmatched.